The 10 T cell receptor beta chains given below trace back to one sample, sequenced in a study of T cells after yellow fever vaccination. MiXCR, applied by TCRdb to the 5' RACE reads, yields one record per CDR3 protein. This sample yields under 400,000 distinct CDR3 sequences, of which under 14% are seen a single time; roughly 18% belongs to the top ten. The material sequenced was PBMCs, taken on the day of the first yellow fever vaccination. These receptors were taken from a man younger than 35 who received the YFV17D yellow fever vaccine.

This sequence joins TRBV27 and TRBJ1-6; 11 bases fit TRBD1. The germline V gene encodes CDR1 MNHEY and CDR2 SMNVEV (reference sequence). Trimming at V came to 4 bases and at J to 10 bases, leaving 9 bases not matched to a gene. This CDR3 spans 16 amino acids. The CDR3 DNA follows: TGTGCCAGCAGTTACTGGACAGGGGGCGGTCGGTCACCCCTCCACTTT. Protein sequence: CASSYWTGGGRSPLHF.

The J gene is TRBJ2-5, the V gene TRBV24-1; 9 nucleotides agree with TRBD1. This CDR3 is 17 amino acids long. V lost 0 bases to trimming and J lost 2 bases; unmatched junction nucleotides: 6. Per germline, CDR1 KGHDR and CDR2 SFDVKD. The CDR3 DNA reads as TGTGCCACCAGTGATTTGATTCTGGACAGGGGACAAGAGACCCAGTACTTC. It is translated as CATSDLILDRGQETQYF.

This clonotype was counted many times. The chain is built from TRBV4-1 and TRBJ2-1; tentatively, D is TRBD2 (7 bases). The CDR3 consists of 17 residues. Deletions cut 1 base from V and 7 bases from J, with 20 bases between. Germline V gene sequence: CDR1 MGHRA, CDR2 YSYEKL. DNA for the CDR3: TGCGCCAGCAGCCAAGTTGGGGGGGCGGGGGCCTTTAATGAGCAGTTCTTC. This sequence encodes CASSQVGGAGAFNEQFF.

This clonotype was found many times. V usage is TRBV5-8 and J usage is TRBJ1-1; possible D gene TRBD1, 6 bases. Trimming pared 5 bases from V and 3 bases from J, leaving 17 bases between. CDR3 length: 15 amino acids. CDR1 is SGHTS and CDR2 is YDEGEE in the germline V gene. The CDR3 DNA is TGTGCCAGCAGTGAACCCGGGACAAGGGACACTGAAGCTTTCTTT. It encodes CASSEPGTRDTEAFF. The whole variable domain, remainder taken from reference TRBV5-8 and TRBJ1-1, is EAGVTQSPTHLIKTRGQQATLRCSPISGHTSVYWYQQALGLGLQFLLWYDEGEERNRGNFPPRFSGRQFPNYSSELNVNALELEDSALYLCASSEPGTRDTEAFFGQGTRLTVV.

The V call is TRBV7-3, the J call TRBJ2-1; 7 nucleotides line up with TRBD1. The germline V gene has CDR1 SGHTA and CDR2 FQGTGA. V was clipped by 10 bases and J by 0 bases; unmatched bases: 3. The CDR3 totals 13 residues. The CDR3, as DNA: TGTGCCAACGGGACAGCCTCCTACAATGAGCAGTTCTTC. This encodes CANGTASYNEQFF.

The table lists this clonotype with a few counts. J is TRBJ1-2 and V is TRBV7-2, with D possibly matching TRBD1 (5 bases). Trimming removed 4 bases at V and 2 bases at J, with 17 bases between. Germline V CDR1 and CDR2: SGHTA, FQGNSA. The CDR3 has 16 residues. DNA for the CDR3: TGTGCCAGCAGCTCAACGGGCCTAGGGGCGAACTATGGCTACACCTTC. Amino acid sequence: CASSSTGLGANYGYTF.

This clonotype has ten or more counts. The V and J genes are TRBV7-2 and TRBJ1-2; 8 bases match TRBD1. This CDR3 contains 12 residues. From germline, CDR1 is SGHTA and CDR2 FQGNSA. The V gene end was trimmed by 8 bases and the J gene end by 4 bases; junction bases not matched to a gene: 3. The CDR3 loop is CASGGQGYGYTF. As DNA, the CDR3 is TGTGCCAGCGGAGGACAGGGCTATGGCTACACCTTC.

This clonotype was observed a few times. The V and J genes are TRBV14 and TRBJ2-3; D is unresolved. V was pared by 4 bases and J by 4 bases, with 9 bases between. Germline lookup yields CDR1 SGHDN and CDR2 FVKESK. The CDR3 loop spans 13 amino acids. CDR3: CASSPGRPDTQYF. CDR3 coding DNA: TGTGCCAGCAGCCCGGGCCGCCCAGATACGCAGTATTTT.

The chain uses TRBV6-2 or TRBV6-3 and TRBJ2-7; 8 bases are shared with TRBD1. J gave up 6 bases and V 7 bases, and 11 bases lay outside the gene matches. The CDR3 is 14 amino acids. CDR1 and CDR2 from the germline V gene are MNHEY and SVGEGT. The DNA for the CDR3 is TGTGCCAGCACCGAGACAGGGGCATACTCCGAGCAGTACTTC. It specifies CASTETGAYSEQYF.

This clonotype was detected only a few times. The chain joins TRBV2 to TRBJ2-7, with unresolved D. The CDR3 is 14 residues long. V lost 4 bases to trimming and J lost 1 base, with 11 bases between them. The germline V gene encodes CDR1 SNHLY and CDR2 FYNNEI. CDR3 region: CASSGVTASYEQYV. Here the CDR3 DNA reads TGTGCCAGCAGTGGGGTTACAGCTTCCTACGAGCAGTACGTC.